Listed here are 21 T cell receptor beta chains from one sample, sequenced in a study of early T cells in non-severe SARS-CoV-2 infection. From the 5' RACE reads, TCRdb called clonotypes with MiXCR, one entry per CDR3 protein. The sample shows tens of thousands of distinct CDR3 sequences, more than 15% of them seen only once. The specimen comprised whole blood, sampled at baseline. These receptors all come from an adult who was a healthcare worker with PCR-confirmed SARS-CoV-2 infection or an uninfected control (not recorded which).

There are many counts of this clonotype. J is TRBJ1-2 and V is TRBV6-5; no firm D call. The ends were cut back, 1 base at V and 2 bases at J, with 11 bases in the middle. Germline CDR1 reads MNHEY; CDR2 reads SVGAGI. The CDR3 runs 15 residues. CDR3 in amino acids: CASSYFQEANYGYTF. The CDR3 coding sequence is TGTGCCAGCAGTTACTTCCAGGAGGCAAACTATGGCTACACCTTC.

The CDR3 is CASSGSGQETQYF. In nucleotides, the CDR3 is TGTGCCAGCAGCGGTAGCGGGCAAGAGACCCAGTACTTC. The chain is built from TRBV3-1 and TRBJ2-5, with 7 positions matching TRBD2. Looked up from germline, CDR1 is LGHDT and CDR2 is YNNKEL (reference sequence). The V and J ends lost 5 bases and 2 bases, in that order; junction bases with no gene match: 2. This CDR3 spans 13 amino acids.

This chain uses TRBV28 with TRBJ2-7; TRBD2 matches at 15 bases. The CDR3 length is 15 residues. The V gene's germline CDR1 is MDHEN and CDR2 SYDVKM. The V segment lost 10 bases and the J segment 2 bases; nucleotides outside the gene matches: 6. In DNA form, the CDR3 reads TGTGCCACCTCGGGACTAGCGGGGGGACCCTACGAGCAGTACTTC. This codes for CATSGLAGGPYEQYF.

This clonotype was picked up a small number of times. The V and J genes are TRBV11-3 and TRBJ2-1, with TRBD2 matching 10 bases. Germline V gives CDR1 SGHNT, CDR2 YENEEA. CDR3 length: 16 residues. J lost 4 bases, V lost 5 bases, and 8 bases had no gene match. CDR3 coding DNA: TGTGCCAGCAGCCCTTCTACTAGCGGGACGTACAATGAGCAGTTCTTC. Amino acid sequence: CASSPSTSGTYNEQFF.

V and J are TRBV2 and TRBJ1-5; D gene ambiguous. CDR3 length: 14 residues. V shed 6 bases and J shed 2 bases, with 11 bases lying between them. CDR1 is SNHLY and CDR2 is FYNNEI in the germline V gene. DNA of the CDR3: TGTGCCAGCAGCGCCCGGAGCGGCAATCAGCCCCAGCATTTT. Translating it yields CASSARSGNQPQHF.

This clonotype showed up just once. The rearrangement uses TRBV5-1 and TRBJ1-4; D might be TRBD1 (6 bases). The CDR3 consists of 12 residues. CDR1 and CDR2 from the germline V gene are SGHRS and YFSETQ. Trimming removed 3 bases from V and 8 bases from J, with 8 bases in between. CDR3 sequence (DNA): TGCGCCAGCAGCTCAACAGGGGAAAAACTGTTTTTT. It specifies CASSSTGEKLFF.

The V and J genes are TRBV28 and TRBJ2-5, with D possibly being TRBD2 (6 bases). CDR3 size: 14 residues. The V end was cut by 7 bases, the J end by 1 base, with 13 bases between. Germline V gene data show CDR1 as MDHEN and CDR2 as SYDVKM. Here the CDR3 DNA reads TGTGCCAGCAACGACGGGGGAGCCCAAGAGACCCAGTACTTC. Encoded protein: CASNDGGAQETQYF.

This clonotype was counted a few times. V and J are TRBV6-1 and TRBJ2-7, with 7 positions matching TRBD2. The length of the CDR3 is 15 residues. The trim removed 1 base at V and 2 bases at J, leaving 5 bases unmatched. Germline loops: CDR1 MNHNS, CDR2 SASEGT. The CDR3 region is CASSEDGTITYEQYF. The CDR3 DNA is TGTGCCAGCAGTGAAGATGGGACTATAACCTACGAGCAGTACTTC.

The chain employs TRBV6-1 and TRBJ1-2; TRBD1 matches at 10 bases. The CDR3 loop spans 14 amino acids. In germline, CDR1 is MNHNS, CDR2 SASEGT. Losses at the gene ends were 1 base for V and 7 bases for J; bases not matched to a gene: 3. In DNA, the CDR3 is TGTGCCAGCAGTGAAGGGACAGGGGGTTTTGGCTACACCTTC. It translates to CASSEGTGGFGYTF.

The CDR3 region has the DNA TGCAGTGCGTATAAAGGCCAGGGGAACACTGAAGCTTTCTTT. Its protein is CSAYKGQGNTEAFF. The chain is built from TRBV20-1 and TRBJ1-1; maybe TRBD1 (5 bases). The CDR3 sequence is 14 residues long. Trimming pared 6 bases from V and 1 base from J, leaving 15 bases between. Germline V gene sequence: CDR1 DFQATT, CDR2 SNEGSKA (reference sequence).

The J gene is TRBJ1-2, the V gene TRBV19; 7 nucleotides align to TRBD1. Germline values: CDR1 LNHDA, CDR2 SQIVND (reference sequence). The CDR3 has 15 residues. With V trimmed by 3 bases and J by 4 bases, 8 bases remained unmatched. The CDR3 coding sequence is TGTGCCAGTAGTATCCCCGGACAGGTCGGCTATGGCTACACCTTC. Translation: CASSIPGQVGYGYTF.

The chain links TRBV20-1 to TRBJ2-1, with 14 bases lining up with TRBD2. V was clipped by 2 bases and J by 3 bases; unmatched bases: 3. The CDR3 spans 16 residues. Per germline, CDR1 DFQATT and CDR2 SNEGSKA (reference sequence). In nucleotides, the CDR3 is TGCAGTGCTAGAACTGGACTAGCGGGAGGCTACAATGAGCAGTTCTTC. Encoded protein: CSARTGLAGGYNEQFF.

This clonotype was picked up a small number of times. This chain uses TRBV12-3 or TRBV12-4 with TRBJ1-2; 8 bases line up with TRBD1. CDR3 length: 15 amino acids. V lost 2 bases, J lost 2 bases, and 4 bases stayed unmatched. In nucleotides, the CDR3 is TGTGCCAGCAGTTTAACCGGGACAGGAAACTATGGCTACACCTTC. Protein: CASSLTGTGNYGYTF.

This clonotype occurred a few times. The chain uses TRBV29-1 and TRBJ2-2; perhaps TRBD2 as D (5 bases). CDR1 SQVTM and CDR2 ANQGSEA come from the germline V gene. Trimming left V 1 base short and J 2 bases short, with 8 bases between. The CDR3 has 14 residues. In nucleotides, the CDR3 is TGCAGCGTTGAAGCGCGGGCTAACACCGGGGAGCTGTTTTTT. Translation: CSVEARANTGELFF.

The gene calls are TRBV7-2 and TRBJ1-1; 8 positions match TRBD1. The V and J ends lost 6 bases and 7 bases, in that order; junction bases with no gene match: 1. This CDR3 comprises 11 residues. Per germline, CDR1 SGHTA and CDR2 FQGNSA. As DNA, the CDR3 is TGTGCCAGCAGGACAGGGGTTGAAGCTTTCTTT. Translated: CASRTGVEAFF.

The V and J genes are TRBV11-3 and TRBJ2-1; D may match TRBD1 or TRBD2 (7 bases each). V lost 8 bases and J lost 6, with 14 bases in between. The germline V gene encodes CDR1 SGHNT and CDR2 YENEEA. The CDR3 is 13 residues long. The CDR3 DNA reads as TGTGCCAGCGCAGGGGGGGCCGGCAATGAGCAGTTCTTC. Translated: CASAGGAGNEQFF.

This clonotype was recorded at least ten times. CDR3 nucleotides: TGCAGTGCTACTGACAGGGGCGAGCAGTACTTC. Its protein is CSATDRGEQYF. The chain is built from TRBV20-1 and TRBJ2-7; 8 bases match TRBD1. The germline gives CDR1 DFQATT, CDR2 SNEGSKA (reference sequence). The CDR3 runs to 11 residues. J was trimmed by 6 bases and V by 4 bases; bases with no gene match: 2.

The J gene is TRBJ1-1, the V gene TRBV18, with 8 positions matching TRBD1. J lost 0 bases, V lost 3 bases, and 9 bases had no gene match. This CDR3 has 17 residues. The germline gives CDR1 KGHSH, CDR2 LQKENI. Written as DNA, the CDR3 is TGTGCCAGCTCACCCTCCAGCTTGACAGGGGTGAACACTGAAGCTTTCTTT. Its translation: CASSPSSLTGVNTEAFF.

The sample holds many counts of this clonotype. The V call is TRBV5-4, the J call TRBJ2-5, with TRBD1 as a possible D gene (5 bases). Germline CDR1 is SGHNT and CDR2 is YYREEE (reference sequence). Trimming removed 3 bases at V and 2 bases at J, with 11 bases between. The CDR3 runs 14 residues. The CDR3 loop reads CASSYQGRQETQYF. CDR3 DNA: TGTGCCAGCAGCTATCAGGGCCGACAAGAGACCCAGTACTTC.

There are a few counts of this clonotype. The chain recombines TRBV6-1 with TRBJ2-1; 9 bases agree with TRBD2. Germline V gene data show CDR1 as MNHNS and CDR2 as SASEGT. V lost 6 bases, J lost 7 bases, and 13 bases stayed unmatched. There are 16 residues in the CDR3. The CDR3 region has the DNA TGTGCCAGCAGAAACCAGGGAGCGGGGGGAAAAAATGAGCAGTTCTTC. Translated, it gives CASRNQGAGGKNEQFF.

The chain recombines TRBV27 with TRBJ1-1; D gene unclear. Germline V lookup: CDR1 MNHEY, CDR2 SMNVEV (reference sequence). Trimming cost V 3 bases and J 1 base, with 6 bases left between them. The CDR3 covers 13 residues. The CDR3 loop reads CASSFYRNTEAFF. The CDR3 nucleotides read TGTGCCAGCAGTTTTTATAGGAACACTGAAGCTTTCTTT.